The sequence of this TCR beta chain was determined in a study of T cells in Graves' hyperthyroidism and ophthalmopathy. Graves' hyperthyroidism showing no ophthalmopathy progression within 18 months was considered stable. Amplification of TCR beta CDR3 regions was performed using RNA transcripts as template. The TCR CDR3 first-round RT-PCR relied on the HTBI primer set. TCRdb itself ran the multiplex PCR reads through MiXCR, one entry per CDR3 protein. The sample has hundreds of thousands of distinct CDR3 sequences, over 35% seen once. The source is a man younger than 30 with Graves' hyperthyroidism. Sequenced input: blood.

DNA for the CDR3: TGTGCCAGCAGCCCCGACCTGTCCGCCAATCAGCCCCAGCATTTT. Encoded protein: CASSPDLSANQPQHF. This rearrangement joins TRBV12-3 or TRBV12-4 to TRBJ1-5; D is uncertain. The CDR3 runs to 15 residues. Trimming left V 6 bases short and J 3 bases short, with 15 bases between.